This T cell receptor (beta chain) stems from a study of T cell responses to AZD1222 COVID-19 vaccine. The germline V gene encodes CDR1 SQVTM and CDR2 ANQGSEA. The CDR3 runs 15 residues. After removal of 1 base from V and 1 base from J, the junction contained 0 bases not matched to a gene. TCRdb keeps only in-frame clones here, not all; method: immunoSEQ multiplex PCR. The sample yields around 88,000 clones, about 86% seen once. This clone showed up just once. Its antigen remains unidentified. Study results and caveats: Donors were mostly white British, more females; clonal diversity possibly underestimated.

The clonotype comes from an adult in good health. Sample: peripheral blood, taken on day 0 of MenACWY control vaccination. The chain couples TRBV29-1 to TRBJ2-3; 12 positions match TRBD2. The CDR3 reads CSVEGLAGGTDTQYF. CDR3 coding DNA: TGCAGCGTTGAAGGACTAGCGGGGGGCACAGATACGCAGTATTTT.